Only a few counts were recorded for the clone carrying this TCR beta chain. CDR3 size: 15 residues. J was trimmed by 3 bases and V by 6 bases; bases with no gene match: 11. Germline assignment: CDR1 MNHEY and CDR2 SVGEGT. This entry is derived from a study of T cells in Graves' hyperthyroidism and ophthalmopathy. Diagnostic assessment was based on clinical symptoms, serum thyroxine and TRAb, thyroid ultrasound and orbital computed tomography. From RNA transcripts, TCR beta CDR3 regions were amplified. HTBI primers were the set used in a first-round RT-PCR of the TCR CDR3. TCRdb re-derived calls from the multiplex PCR reads in MiXCR, one entry per CDR3 protein. The sample carries hundreds of thousands of distinct CDR3 sequences, 20% to 25% recorded once.

The V call is TRBV6-2 or TRBV6-3, the J call TRBJ2-7, with 7 bases that match TRBD1. The sequence derives from a woman in her 70s with Graves' ophthalmopathy. Sequencing was performed on blood. The CDR3 sequence: CASRHPGQTNYEQYF. The CDR3, as DNA: TGTGCCAGCAGGCATCCGGGACAGACCAACTACGAGCAGTACTTC.